These 19 T cell receptor beta chains were all obtained from the same sample, sequenced in a study of regulatory T cells in long-lasting Graves disease. Arm-PCR with iRepertoire HTBI primers amplified the CDR3 regions for these TCR beta libraries. TCRdb used MiXCR to reprocess the multiplex PCR reads, holding one entry per CDR3 protein. Altogether under 800,000 distinct CDR3 sequences are present, around 17% being singletons, with the ten largest covering approximately 20%. Time point noted: newly diagnosed GD, antithyroid drugs for less than 3 months. There was RNA extracted from PBMCs, and the TCR library was made from it. The data also belong to a second study, concerning T cells in Graves' hyperthyroidism and ophthalmopathy.

This specimen consisted of peripheral blood mononuclear cells (PBMCs), obtained at new diagnosis, from a patient treated with antithyroid drugs. All receptors derive from a woman aged 25-40 years with Graves disease.

V gene TRBV18 combines with J gene TRBJ2-1; 7 bases fit TRBD2. The CDR3 length is 16 residues. CDR1 and CDR2 from the germline V gene are KGHSH and LQKENI. V gave up 6 bases and J gave up 8 bases; unmatched junction bases: 16. The CDR3 reads CASSYTGLGRGDEQFF. The DNA for the CDR3 is TGTGCCAGCTCCTACACCGGACTAGGGCGAGGGGATGAGCAGTTCTTC.

The chain uses TRBV24-1 and TRBJ1-4, with D perhaps TRBD1 (6 bases). The CDR3 has 18 amino acids. Germline V gene data show CDR1 as KGHDR and CDR2 as SFDVKD. Trimming stripped 4 bases from V and 0 bases from J, with 17 bases between. The CDR3 DNA follows: TGTGCCACCAGTGACCAAATGGGGGCTCCTGCAACTAATGAAAAACTGTTTTTT. Amino acids: CATSDQMGAPATNEKLFF.

This clonotype was picked up many times. The genes are TRBV24-1 and TRBJ2-5; 7 bases are shared with TRBD1. The CDR3 is made up of 19 amino acids. The germline V gene has CDR1 KGHDR and CDR2 SFDVKD. V dropped 2 bases and J dropped 0; count of bases not matched to a gene: 14. The DNA for the CDR3 is TGTGCCACCAGTGATTCTGACCCGGGACAGCGGAGATACCAAGAGACCCAGTACTTC. Amino acid sequence: CATSDSDPGQRRYQETQYF.

In its sample, this clonotype was seen a few times. The chain uses TRBV20-1 and TRBJ2-4, with 8 bases aligning to TRBD2. V gave up 6 bases and J gave up 0 bases; unmatched junction bases: 4. In germline, CDR1 is DFQATT, CDR2 SNEGSKA (reference sequence). The CDR3 consists of 14 residues. The CDR3 coding sequence is TGCAGTGCCCGGGGGGGGCTAGCCAAAAACATTCAGTACTTC. Its translation is CSARGGLAKNIQYF.

This clonotype has just a few counts. The chain uses TRBV28 and TRBJ2-1, with TRBD2 as a possible D gene (7 bases). Germline assignment: CDR1 MDHEN and CDR2 SYDVKM. Trimming took off 10 bases at V and 7 bases at J, with 23 bases between the two ends. The CDR3 is made up of 15 amino acids. The CDR3 DNA reads TGTGCCACGGGGGTGGGGGGGCTTGGTAGGAATGAGCAGTTCTTC. Translated: CATGVGGLGRNEQFF.

The sample holds many counts of this clonotype. The chain employs TRBV20-1 and TRBJ1-1, with 7 bases lining up with TRBD1. The V gene's germline CDR1 is DFQATT and CDR2 SNEGSKA (reference sequence). This CDR3 has 14 residues. The V segment lost 0 bases and the J segment 6 bases; nucleotides outside the gene matches: 7. The CDR3 DNA follows: TGCAGTGCTAGAGATAAGGGTCAGGGGGCTGAAGCTTTCTTT. Translated, it gives CSARDKGQGAEAFF.

This clonotype was seen at least ten times. CDR3 DNA: TGTGCCAGCAAGGCGGGAGCGCCGACAGATACGCAGTATTTT. Translating it yields CASKAGAPTDTQYF. The chain joins TRBV7-2 to TRBJ2-3, with TRBD2 identical over 7 bases. Trimming at V came to 7 bases and at J to 3 bases, leaving 7 bases not matched to a gene. The CDR3 is 14 residues long. Germline values: CDR1 SGHTA, CDR2 FQGNSA. The full variable domain, in which reference TRBV7-2 and TRBJ2-3 provide the parts outside the CDR3, is GAGVSQSPSNKVTEKGKDVELRCDPISGHTALYWYRQSLGQGLEFLIYFQGNSAPDKSGLPSDRFSAERTGGSVSTLTIQRTQQEDSAVYLCASKAGAPTDTQYFGPGTRLTVL.

The genes are TRBV7-9 and TRBJ2-2; 8 bases agree with TRBD1. The CDR3 sequence is 16 residues long. Looked up from germline, CDR1 is SEHNR and CDR2 is FQNEAQ (reference sequence). The trim removed 5 bases at V and 6 bases at J, leaving 11 bases unmatched. In DNA form, the CDR3 reads TGTGCCAGCAGCCAGTACTTGGACAGGGAGGCCGGGGAGCTGTTTTTT. Its translation: CASSQYLDREAGELFF.

This clonotype has at least ten counts. The chain couples TRBV20-1 to TRBJ2-1, with unresolved D. The CDR3 is 13 residues long. With 6 bases removed from V and 8 bases from J, the gap between germline ends came to 17 bases. CDR1 is DFQATT, CDR2 SNEGSKA, per germline (reference sequence). The CDR3 DNA reads TGCAGTGCACTTACTCTTACCCGGGATGAGCAGTTCTTC. This sequence encodes CSALTLTRDEQFF.

The genes are TRBV18 and TRBJ1-2, with TRBD1 as a possible D gene (6 bases). Per germline, CDR1 KGHSH and CDR2 LQKENI. With 6 bases removed from V and 2 bases from J, the gap between germline ends came to 19 bases. The CDR3 has 16 residues. This chain's CDR3 is CASSPEVGGRNYGYTF. DNA for the CDR3: TGTGCCAGCTCCCCCGAAGTCGGGGGGCGAAACTATGGCTACACCTTC.

This clonotype has only a few counts. The genes are TRBV13 and TRBJ1-1, with a weak D call TRBD1 (5 bases). This CDR3 is 16 amino acids long. Deletions cut 5 bases from V and 3 bases from J, with 19 bases between. Germline CDR1 reads PRHDT; CDR2 reads FYEKMQ (reference sequence). The CDR3 DNA sequence: TGTGCCAGCAGCCTGGGACGGACCCCACGGGACACTGAAGCTTTCTTT. Its protein is CASSLGRTPRDTEAFF.

This clonotype was counted a few times. An end of the junction does not agree with germline; a read error may underlie this. The genes are TRBV11-2 and TRBJ2-1; 10 nucleotides align to TRBD2. Germline assignment: CDR1 SGHAT and CDR2 FQNNGV. The CDR3 is 16 amino acids. The CDR3 bases are TGTGCCAGCAGCTTAGAGACTAGCGGGTCCTACAATGAGCAGCTCTTC. This sequence encodes CASSLETSGSYNEQLF.

This clonotype occurred many times. The chain uses TRBV28 and TRBJ1-1; D is uncertain. V was shortened by 6 bases and J by 0 bases, with 11 bases between the two germline ends. This CDR3 is 14 amino acids long. CDR1 is MDHEN and CDR2 is SYDVKM in the germline V gene. The CDR3 spells CASRFAIMNTEAFF. DNA of the CDR3: TGTGCCAGCAGGTTCGCAATAATGAACACTGAAGCTTTCTTT.

This clonotype was found many times. CDR3 sequence (DNA): TGTGCCAGCAGCTTAGCCCCTAGCGGGGCCACCTACCAAGAGACCCAGTACTTC. This sequence encodes CASSLAPSGATYQETQYF. The chain couples TRBV7-6 to TRBJ2-5, with 9 positions matching TRBD2. The CDR3 is 18 residues long. J lost 0 bases, V lost 0 bases, and 8 bases had no gene match. The V gene's germline CDR1 is SGHVS and CDR2 FNYEAQ. Looking up the rest from reference TRBV7-6 and TRBJ2-5 gives the full variable domain: GAGVSQSPRYKVTKRGQDVALRCDPISGHVSLYWYRQALGQGPEFLTYFNYEAQQDKSGLPNDRFSAERPEGSISTLTIQRTEQRDSAMYRCASSLAPSGATYQETQYFGPGTRLLVL.

A few counts support this clonotype. Given a much more abundant clone one base away, this may be a read error. V and J are TRBV2 and TRBJ1-1; the D is unclear. V dropped 6 bases and J dropped 4 bases, with 9 bases sitting between them. Looked up from germline, CDR1 is SNHLY and CDR2 is FYNNEI. The CDR3 totals 12 residues. The CDR3 is CASRLESTEAFF. The DNA for the CDR3 is TGTGCCAGCAGACTGGAGAGCACTGAAGCTTTCTTT.

This clonotype was seen ten or more times. In DNA, the CDR3 is TGTGCCAGCAAGACAGGGGCCTACGAGCAGTACTTC. Its protein product is CASKTGAYEQYF. The genes are TRBV28 and TRBJ2-7, with 8 bases lining up with TRBD1. The germline V gene has CDR1 MDHEN and CDR2 SYDVKM. The CDR3 covers 12 residues. The V and J ends lost 7 bases and 2 bases, in that order; junction bases with no gene match: 1.

This clonotype was counted only a few times. This sequence joins TRBV27 and TRBJ2-1; 10 nucleotides line up with TRBD1. The ends lost 4 bases at V and 5 bases at J; junction bases unmatched: 8. This CDR3 has 16 amino acids. Germline CDR1 is MNHEY and CDR2 is SMNVEV (reference sequence). CDR3 amino acids: CASSWRATGGHNEQFF. The CDR3 DNA sequence: TGTGCCAGCAGTTGGAGGGCGACAGGGGGCCACAATGAGCAGTTCTTC.

The rearrangement joins TRBV28 to TRBJ2-1; possible D gene TRBD2, 7 bases. Germline lookup yields CDR1 MDHEN and CDR2 SYDVKM. The CDR3 runs to 19 residues. V shed 4 bases and J shed 0 bases, with 22 bases lying between them. The CDR3 is CASSSPVVGGPSSYNEQFF. CDR3 bases: TGTGCCAGCAGTTCCCCGGTAGTGGGGGGGCCCAGCTCCTACAATGAGCAGTTCTTC. The full variable domain, in which reference TRBV28 and TRBJ2-1 provide the parts outside the CDR3, is DVKVTQSSRYLVKRTGEKVFLECVQDMDHENMFWYRQDPGLGLRLIYFSYDVKMKEKGDIPEGYSVSREKKERFSLILESASTNQTSMYLCASSSPVVGGPSSYNEQFFGPGTRLTVL.

This clonotype was detected many times. This chain connects TRBV6-1 to TRBJ1-1; no definite D call. V was shortened by 5 bases and J by 2 bases, with 9 bases between the two germline ends. There are 13 residues in the CDR3. Germline lookup yields CDR1 MNHNS and CDR2 SASEGT. The chain's CDR3 is CASSPLTNTEAFF. The CDR3 DNA sequence: TGTGCCAGCAGTCCACTTACTAACACTGAAGCTTTCTTT.